These 30 T cell receptor beta chains were all obtained from the same sample, sequenced in a study of cytomegalovirus exposure and HLA in healthy donors. PCR was performed using 60 Vbeta and 13 Jbeta primers. Repertoires were generated with immunoSEQ multiplex PCR, while TCRdb's copy carries only in-frame clones and drops some. Of roughly 140,000 clones listed, approximately 80% were seen once; the top ten hold 2% to 2.5%. Sequencing was performed on PBMCs. The receptors derive from a boy between 2 and 10 years old in good health and CMV-seronegative.

V is TRBV5-1 and J is TRBJ1-1, with 8 positions matching TRBD1. The germline V gene encodes CDR1 SGHRS and CDR2 YFSETQ. The CDR3 is 16 residues long. With V trimmed by 0 bases and J by 5 bases, 9 bases remained unmatched. The CDR3 loop reads CASSLDGGQVVTEAFF. The CDR3 DNA follows: TGCGCCAGCAGCTTGGACGGGGGACAGGTCGTAACTGAAGCTTTCTTT.

The genes are TRBV5-6 and TRBJ2-1, with D maybe TRBD2 (6 bases). The length of the CDR3 is 16 residues. Trimming cost V 0 bases and J 4 bases, with 14 bases left between them. Germline lookup yields CDR1 SGHDT and CDR2 YYEEEE. The CDR3 sequence is CASSLAPTRVYNEQFF. As DNA, the CDR3 is TGTGCCAGCAGCTTGGCCCCGACTAGGGTGTACAATGAGCAGTTCTTC.

The chain has TRBV5-3 and TRBJ1-2; D is unresolved. TRBV5-3 is an open reading frame whose function is uncertain. V was shortened by 10 bases and J by 2 bases, with 18 bases between the two germline ends. The CDR3 contains 14 residues. CDR3 sequence reads: CAGRNREWNYGYTF. In DNA, the CDR3 is TGTGCCGGACGCAACCGGGAATGGAACTATGGCTACACCTTC.

The CDR3 region has the DNA TGTGCTAGACGCAGGGGTGAGAGTTACGAGCAGTACTTC. Translating gives CARRRGESYEQYF. V is TRBV10-3 and J is TRBJ2-5, with D tentatively TRBD1 (6 bases). The J call may be wrong; the DNA end is better matched by TRBJ2-7. Germline V CDR1 and CDR2: ENHRY, SYGVKD. The CDR3 runs to 13 residues.

This chain connects TRBV5-4 to TRBJ1-1, with TRBD1 as a possible D gene (6 bases). The CDR3 spans 16 residues. Trimming stripped 1 base from V and 4 bases from J, with 17 bases between. Germline values: CDR1 SGHNT, CDR2 YYREEE (reference sequence). CDR3 DNA: TGTGCCAGCAGCTTGCGGCCGCGAGGGGGGGGCACTGAAGCTTTCTTT. Translated, it gives CASSLRPRGGGTEAFF.

V and J are TRBV5-1 and TRBJ1-6; D call uncertain. Trimming stripped 4 bases from V and 7 bases from J, with 15 bases between. The CDR3 length is 15 residues. Germline CDR1 and CDR2: SGHRS and YFSETQ. The CDR3, as DNA: TGCGCCAGCAGCAGACAAGGAATGATAAATTCACCCCTCCACTTT. This sequence encodes CASSRQGMINSPLHF. Using reference TRBV5-1 and TRBJ1-6 for the parts outside the CDR3, the full variable domain is KAGVTQTPRYLIKTRGQQVTLSCSPISGHRSVSWYQQTPGQGLQFLFEYFSETQRNKGNFPGRFSGRQFSNSRSEMNVSTLELGDSALYLCASSRQGMINSPLHFGNGTRLTVT.

The chain joins TRBV7-9 to TRBJ2-7; D is uncertain. The V and J ends lost 6 bases and 4 bases respectively, with 10 bases between them. Looked up from germline, CDR1 is SEHNR and CDR2 is FQNEAQ (reference sequence). The CDR3 is made up of 12 amino acids. In DNA, the CDR3 is TGTGCCAGCAGTCATAGTCCGTACGAGCAGTACTTC. Its protein product is CASSHSPYEQYF.

This clone has only one observation. The chain joins TRBV27 to TRBJ2-7; 10 positions match TRBD1. The CDR3 loop spans 18 amino acids. The V gene end was trimmed by 5 bases and the J gene end by 4 bases; junction bases not matched to a gene: 17. Per germline, CDR1 MNHEY and CDR2 SMNVEV (reference sequence). In nucleotides, the CDR3 is TGTGCCAGCAGTCAGGCCGGGACAGGGGCCCACGGAGGTTACGAGCAGTACTTC. Its translation: CASSQAGTGAHGGYEQYF.

The rearrangement joins TRBV5-4 to TRBJ2-5; weak D call: TRBD1 (5 bases). CDR1 SGHNT and CDR2 YYREEE come from the germline V gene (reference sequence). V dropped 3 bases and J dropped 5 bases, with 11 bases sitting between them. The CDR3 totals 13 residues. The CDR3: CASSSRASETQYF. DNA for the CDR3: TGTGCCAGCAGCTCCAGGGCCTCGGAGACCCAGTACTTC.

The V and J genes are TRBV5-1 and TRBJ1-5, with 9 bases aligning to TRBD1. V was clipped by 4 bases and J by 3 bases; unmatched bases: 11. This CDR3 contains 17 residues. Germline CDR1 is SGHRS and CDR2 is YFSETQ. CDR3 in amino acids: CASSPGQGMRDNQPQHF. DNA of the CDR3: TGCGCCAGCAGCCCAGGACAGGGGATGAGGGACAATCAGCCCCAGCATTTT.

The J gene is TRBJ2-1, the V gene TRBV4-2; 10 positions match TRBD2. Germline lookup yields CDR1 LGHNA and CDR2 YNFKEQ. Trimming took 0 bases from V and 3 from J; bases not matched to a gene: 5. This CDR3 spans 17 amino acids. The CDR3: CASSQDPPSGGYNEQFF. CDR3 in DNA: TGTGCCAGCAGCCAAGATCCCCCTAGCGGGGGCTACAATGAGCAGTTCTTC.

V gene TRBV9 combines with J gene TRBJ2-2; D not resolved. Trimming removed 7 bases at V and 1 base at J, with 8 bases between. This CDR3 comprises 13 residues. Germline lookup yields CDR1 SGDLS and CDR2 YYNGEE. The CDR3 coding sequence is TGTGCCAGCTCCCCCCTGAACACCGGGGAGCTGTTTTTT. Its translation is CASSPLNTGELFF.

The chain employs TRBV2 and TRBJ2-3; TRBD1 aligns across 7 bases. The CDR3 consists of 17 residues. Germline CDR1 reads SNHLY; CDR2 reads FYNNEI. Germline trimming cut 3 bases from V and 1 base from J; bases unmatched to any gene: 10. The CDR3 DNA follows: TGTGCCAGCAGTGAGCCCATGACAGGGATAGGCACAGATACGCAGTATTTT. It specifies CASSEPMTGIGTDTQYF.

This clone was counted only a few times. The chain employs TRBV25-1 and TRBJ2-1, with 7 bases matching TRBD2. The CDR3 loop spans 16 amino acids. CDR1 is MGHDK and CDR2 is SYGVNS in the germline V gene. Trimming took 4 bases from V and 4 from J; bases not matched to a gene: 10. The CDR3 loop is CASSGSGTTKYNEQFF. The CDR3 DNA reads TGTGCCAGCAGTGGATCCGGGACTACTAAATACAATGAGCAGTTCTTC.

This clone was recorded once. The CDR3 DNA sequence: TGCGCCAGCAGCCAAGTCCGCGGGAGTTCCTACGAGCAGTACTTC. Translating gives CASSQVRGSSYEQYF. J is TRBJ2-7 and V is TRBV4-3; 7 nucleotides agree with TRBD2. The trim removed 1 base at V and 1 base at J, leaving 4 bases unmatched. This CDR3 spans 15 amino acids. Looked up from germline, CDR1 is LGHNA and CDR2 is YSLEER.

This clone was observed once. This sequence joins TRBV28 and TRBJ2-3; 8 bases align to TRBD1. The germline V gene has CDR1 MDHEN and CDR2 SYDVKM. This CDR3 contains 15 residues. V gave up 2 bases and J gave up 4 bases; unmatched junction bases: 5. CDR3 residues: CASSLQGAWADTQYF. The CDR3 DNA reads as TGTGCCAGCAGTTTACAGGGGGCTTGGGCAGATACGCAGTATTTT.

This chain connects TRBV7-9 to TRBJ2-7, with D possibly TRBD2 on 5 matching bases. The CDR3 runs to 15 residues. Germline V lookup: CDR1 SEHNR, CDR2 FQNEAQ (reference sequence). The V gene lost 4 bases and the J gene lost 0 bases, with 13 bases spanning the gap. In DNA, the CDR3 is TGTGCCAGCAGCTCGTCAGCGGATAGCTCCTACGAGCAGTACTTC. Translation: CASSSSADSSYEQYF.

This clone was found a few times. The CDR3 coding sequence is TGCGCCAGCAGCCGAACGACTAGCGGGGGGTTCGAGCAGTACTTC. Protein: CASSRTTSGGFEQYF. The chain recombines TRBV4-1 with TRBJ2-7; TRBD2 matches 13 bases. V trimming: 4 bases; J trimming: 6 bases; junction bases outside the gene matches: 6. This CDR3 spans 15 amino acids. The germline V gene has CDR1 MGHRA and CDR2 YSYEKL.

The chain employs TRBV6-5 and TRBJ2-4; 10 nucleotides line up with TRBD1. The CDR3 totals 13 residues. Germline V gene lookup returns CDR1 MNHEY and CDR2 SVGAGI. V was clipped by 5 bases and J by 8 bases; unmatched bases: 3. This CDR3 is CASSPGTGDIQYF. The CDR3 nucleotides read TGTGCCAGCAGTCCGGGGACAGGGGACATTCAGTACTTC.

Details on this clone: One end of the junction fails to match germline, which may point to a read error. The chain has TRBV7-9 and TRBJ1-1; TRBD1 agrees at 10 bases. This CDR3 region has 18 residues. Germline loops: CDR1 SEHNR, CDR2 FQNEAQ (reference sequence). Here the CDR3 DNA reads TGTTCCAGCAGCCCTATCACCGGGACAGGGGTTTCGGACCCTGAAGCTTTCTTT. Its protein product is CSSSPITGTGVSDPEAFF.

This rearrangement joins TRBV7-2 to TRBJ1-2; D perhaps matches TRBD1 (6 bases). Between the trimmed V and J ends, which lost 5 bases and 3 bases, there was a span of 10 bases. The CDR3 loop spans 13 amino acids. Germline V CDR1 and CDR2: SGHTA, FQGNSA. CDR3 loop: CASSLDRDYGYTF. The CDR3 DNA sequence: TGTGCCAGCAGCCTGGACAGAGACTATGGCTACACCTTC. Filled out from reference TRBV7-2 and TRBJ1-2, the complete variable domain reads GAGVSQSPSNKVTEKGKDVELRCDPISGHTALYWYRQSLGQGLEFLIYFQGNSAPDKSGLPSDRFSAERTGGSVSTLTIQRTQQEDSAVYLCASSLDRDYGYTFGSGTRLTVV.

V is TRBV4-1 and J is TRBJ1-2; D is possibly TRBD1 (6 bases). The V end lost 5 bases, the J end lost 7 bases, and 14 bases lay between the germline ends. The CDR3 spans 13 residues. CDR1 MGHRA and CDR2 YSYEKL come from the germline V gene. The CDR3 sequence is CASSSTGPLGYTF. The CDR3, as DNA: TGCGCCAGCAGCTCGACAGGACCGCTTGGCTACACCTTC.

This chain joins TRBV6-5 and TRBJ2-7, with D tentatively TRBD1 (7 bases). CDR1 and CDR2 from the germline V gene are MNHEY and SVGAGI. The V gene lost 6 bases and the J gene lost 3 bases, with 12 bases spanning the gap. The CDR3 consists of 13 residues. CDR3 residues: CASSRGDDYEQYF. The CDR3 nucleotides read TGTGCCAGCAGCAGGGGGGATGACTACGAGCAGTACTTC.

This chain uses TRBV6-1 with TRBJ2-3, with D unresolved. The CDR3 length is 15 residues. V was trimmed by 8 bases and J by 0 bases, leaving 15 bases between them. Per germline, CDR1 MNHNS and CDR2 SASEGT. The CDR3 region is CASGDLVSSTDTQYF. The CDR3 DNA is TGTGCCAGCGGAGATTTAGTTTCTAGCACAGATACGCAGTATTTT.

This chain uses TRBV29-1 with TRBJ2-5; 8 bases align to TRBD1. CDR3 size: 12 residues. V shed 6 bases, J shed 5 bases, and the junction held 5 bases outside the gene matches. CDR1 is SQVTM and CDR2 is ANQGSEA in the germline V gene. Here the CDR3 DNA reads TGCAGCGTCGGCAGGGGGCAGGAGACCCAGTACTTC. Translating it yields CSVGRGQETQYF.

The rearrangement links TRBV7-2 to TRBJ2-1; 8 positions match TRBD1. The CDR3 consists of 17 residues. In germline, CDR1 is SGHTA, CDR2 FQGNSA. With 5 bases clipped from V and 8 bases from J, the junction kept 17 bases outside the gene matches. The CDR3 is CASSLVKGQVPFDEQFF. In nucleotides, the CDR3 is TGTGCCAGCAGCCTTGTAAAGGGACAGGTCCCTTTCGATGAGCAGTTCTTC.

V and J are TRBV5-4 and TRBJ2-7; D not resolved. The CDR3 has 13 amino acids. Germline values: CDR1 SGHNT, CDR2 YYREEE (reference sequence). The V gene lost 4 bases and the J gene lost 3 bases, with 11 bases spanning the gap. In DNA form, the CDR3 reads TGTGCCAGCAGCCCTAAAACGAGCTACGAGCAGTACTTC. This translates into CASSPKTSYEQYF.

The chain uses TRBV6-6 and TRBJ2-1, with 9 bases lining up with TRBD1. The germline V gene encodes CDR1 MNHNY and CDR2 SVGAGI (reference sequence). The ends lost 7 bases at V and 5 bases at J; junction bases unmatched: 6. The CDR3 spans 14 residues. CDR3 DNA sequence: TGTGCCAGCACCCCCCGGGACAGGGACAATGAGCAGTTCTTC. It specifies CASTPRDRDNEQFF.

The chain links TRBV9 to TRBJ1-5, with D unclear. V was clipped by 2 bases and J by 2 bases, with 8 bases between them. Germline loops: CDR1 SGDLS, CDR2 YYNGEE. The CDR3 consists of 14 residues. This CDR3 reads CASSVGRGNQPQHF. The CDR3 DNA reads TGTGCCAGCAGCGTCGGCCGGGGCAATCAGCCCCAGCATTTT.

In the case of this clone: The same CDR3 arises from other DNA sequences in this sample as well. The chain is built from TRBV18 and TRBJ2-2, with 8 bases that match TRBD1. V lost 3 bases, J lost 2 bases, and 2 bases stayed unmatched. The CDR3 length is 15 residues. CDR1 is KGHSH, CDR2 LQKENI, per germline. The CDR3 protein is CASSPGQANTGELFF. The CDR3 DNA reads TGTGCCAGCTCACCGGGACAGGCTAACACCGGGGAGCTGTTTTTT.